This is a list of T cell receptor beta chains from one sample in a study of metastatic and nonmetastatic thyroid tumors. TCRdb reprocessed the PCR reads using MiXCR. The sample includes 9,000 to 9,500 clones, 30% to 40% of them seen just once. What was sequenced was adjacent normal tissue. The receptors were gathered from a female donor with papillary thyroid cancer or a benign thyroid nodule (not recorded which). Some clones in this sample may be carry-over from other donors' samples. The CDR3 runs from the conserved cysteine through the conserved F or W. D genes are given only for firm matches. Clone size is not always given. Where it is, it says once, few, many or a class for expanded clones.

TRBV12-3/TRBV12-4	TRBJ1-2	medium-sized	TRBD1	TGTGCCAGCAGTCGGACAGGGGTTTATTATGGCTACACCTTC	CASSRTGVYYGYTF
TRBV30	TRBJ2-1	few	TRBD2	TGTGCCTGGAATCTCGCTAGCGGTTACAATGAGCAGTTCTTC	CAWNLASGYNEQFF
TRBV24-1	TRBJ2-5	NA	TRBD2	TGTGCCACCAGTGATTTGGGGGCGGGAGAAAGGGGCCAAGAGACCCAGTACTTC	CATSDLGAGERGQETQYF
TRBV7-2	TRBJ2-7	NA	NA	TGTGCCAGCAGCCTCGAACAATGGTACGAGCAGTACTTC	CASSLEQWYEQYF
TRBV5-1	TRBJ2-5	medium-sized	TRBD1	TGCGCCAGCAGCTTGTCGGGACAGTCCCAAGAGACCCAGTACTTC	CASSLSGQSQETQYF
TRBV4-1	TRBJ1-2	few	NA	TGCGCCAGCAGCCAGCCTCCGGGACACACGAATGGCTACACCTTC	CASSQPPGHTNGYTF
TRBV7-2	TRBJ1-5	NA	NA	TGTGCCAGCAGCTTAGCGAAGGGGGTCAGGCAGCCCCAGCATTTT	CASSLAKGVRQPQHF
TRBV19	TRBJ2-2	NA	NA	TGTGCCACCAACCCGGACAGCTACACCGGGGAGCTGTTTTTT	CATNPDSYTGELFF
TRBV18	TRBJ2-7	NA	NA	TGTGCCAGCTCACCACCGATGTCAAGGGGGTGGAAAGGCGAGCAGTACTTC	CASSPPMSRGWKGEQYF
TRBV10-1	TRBJ2-1	NA	TRBD2	TGCGCCAGCAGTGGGGCTAGCGGGGACAATGAGCAGTTCTTC	CASSGASGDNEQFF
TRBV4-2	TRBJ2-2	NA	TRBD2	TGTGCCAGCAGCCAAGACGTTCAGACTAGCGGGAGGCAAGGCGGGGAGCTGTTTTTT	CASSQDVQTSGRQGGELFF
TRBV7-6	TRBJ2-7	NA	NA	TGTGCCAGCAGCTTAGAGGGCAGAGGCTACGAGCAGTACTTC	CASSLEGRGYEQYF
TRBV11-2	TRBJ2-7	NA	NA	TGTGCCAGCAGCTTAGGCCGTGGGGACGGGAGTATGGACGAGCAGTACTTC	CASSLGRGDGSMDEQYF
TRBV20-1	TRBJ2-1	NA	NA	TGCAGTGCTAGAGGGCTACGAGGCTACAATGAGCAGTTCTTC	CSARGLRGYNEQFF
TRBV4-1	TRBJ1-6	NA	NA	TGCGCCAGCAGCCAATCCCTCCCCGGTTCACCCCTCCACTTT	CASSQSLPGSPLHF
TRBV5-4	TRBJ1-2	NA	NA	TGTGCCAGCAGCTTGGTTGGGAAACCGGGCTATGGCTACACCTTC	CASSLVGKPGYGYTF
TRBV6-1	TRBJ2-3	few	TRBD1	TGTGCCAGCAGTCGGAACCGGGACAGGGTCGCAGATACGCAGTATTTT	CASSRNRDRVADTQYF
TRBV11-2	TRBJ1-4	medium-sized	NA	TGTGCCAGCAGCCACGGTCAAGGCTCGGAAAAACTGTTTTTT	CASSHGQGSEKLFF
TRBV6-1	TRBJ1-1	large	NA	TGTGCCAGCAGTGAAGTCGTAGCTATGAACACTGAAGCTTTCTTT	CASSEVVAMNTEAFF
TRBV5-1	TRBJ2-1	NA	TRBD2	TGCGCCAGCAGCTTGGCTAGCGGACCAAACAATGAGCAGTTCTTC	CASSLASGPNNEQFF
TRBV20-1	TRBJ2-3	few	NA	TGCAGTGGGGCCCACGGCCAGACAGATACGCAGTATTTT	CSGAHGQTDTQYF
TRBV6-2/TRBV6-3	TRBJ2-7	NA	NA	TGTGCCAGCAGTTTTAGCCCCCTAATCGACGAGCAGTACTTC	CASSFSPLIDEQYF
TRBV2	TRBJ1-3	NA	NA	TGTGCCAGCAGTGGCTTCGGACAGTCATCTGGAAACACCATATATTTT	CASSGFGQSSGNTIYF
TRBV7-3	TRBJ1-1	NA	NA	TGTGCCAGCAGCTTAACGGGGGCAGGTACTGAAGCTTTCTTT	CASSLTGAGTEAFF
TRBV5-1	TRBJ2-2	NA	NA	TGCGCCAGCAGCCCAAGCTCGGCCGGGGAGCTGTTTTTT	CASSPSSAGELFF